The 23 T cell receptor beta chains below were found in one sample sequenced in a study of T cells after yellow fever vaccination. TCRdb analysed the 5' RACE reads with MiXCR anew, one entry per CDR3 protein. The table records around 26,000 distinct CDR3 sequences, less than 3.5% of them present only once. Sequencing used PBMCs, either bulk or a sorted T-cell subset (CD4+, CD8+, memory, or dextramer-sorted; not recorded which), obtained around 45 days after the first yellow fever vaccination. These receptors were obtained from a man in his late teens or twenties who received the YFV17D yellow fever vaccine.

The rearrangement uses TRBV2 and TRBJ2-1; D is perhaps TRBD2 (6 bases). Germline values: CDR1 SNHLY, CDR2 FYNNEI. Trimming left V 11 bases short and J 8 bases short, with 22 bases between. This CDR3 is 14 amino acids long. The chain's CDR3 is CASSFGGSRDEQFF. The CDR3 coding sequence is TGTGCCTCCTCATTTGGAGGGAGTAGGGATGAGCAGTTCTTC. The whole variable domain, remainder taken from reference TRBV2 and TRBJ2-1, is EPEVTQTPSHQVTQMGQEVILRCVPISNHLYFYWYRQILGQKVEFLVSFYNNEISEKSEIFDDQFSVERPDGSNFTLKIRSTKLEDSAMYFCASSFGGSRDEQFFGPGTRLTVL.

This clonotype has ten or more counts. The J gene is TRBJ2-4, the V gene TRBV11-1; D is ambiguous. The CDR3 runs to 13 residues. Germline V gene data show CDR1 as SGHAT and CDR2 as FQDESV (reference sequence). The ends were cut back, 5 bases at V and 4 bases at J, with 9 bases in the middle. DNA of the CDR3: TGTGCCAGCAGCCCCGACGGGAAAAACATTCAGTACTTC. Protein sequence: CASSPDGKNIQYF.

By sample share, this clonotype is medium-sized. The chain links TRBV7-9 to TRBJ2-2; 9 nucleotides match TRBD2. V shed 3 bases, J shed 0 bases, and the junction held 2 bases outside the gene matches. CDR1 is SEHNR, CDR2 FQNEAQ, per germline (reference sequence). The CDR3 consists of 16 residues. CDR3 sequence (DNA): TGTGCCAGCAGCTTCTTAGCGGGGGCGAACACCGGGGAGCTGTTTTTT. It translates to CASSFLAGANTGELFF.

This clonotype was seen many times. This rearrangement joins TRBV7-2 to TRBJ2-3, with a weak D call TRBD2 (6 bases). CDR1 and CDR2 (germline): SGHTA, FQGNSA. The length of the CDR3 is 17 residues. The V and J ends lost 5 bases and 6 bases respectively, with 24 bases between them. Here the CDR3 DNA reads TGTGCCAGCAGCCCACATTCAGGAGGAGGGGCCCGGGATACGCAGTATTTT. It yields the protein CASSPHSGGGARDTQYF.

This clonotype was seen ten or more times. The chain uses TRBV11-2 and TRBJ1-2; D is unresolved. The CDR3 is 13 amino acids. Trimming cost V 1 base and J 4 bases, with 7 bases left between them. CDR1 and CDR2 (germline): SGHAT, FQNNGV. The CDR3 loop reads CASSLGRSYGYTF. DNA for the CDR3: TGTGCCAGCAGCTTAGGCCGGAGCTATGGCTACACCTTC.

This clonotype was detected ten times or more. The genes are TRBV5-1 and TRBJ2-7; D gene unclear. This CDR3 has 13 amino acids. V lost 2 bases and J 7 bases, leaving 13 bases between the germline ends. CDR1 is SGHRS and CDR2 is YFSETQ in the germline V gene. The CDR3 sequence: CASSFSSGYEQYF. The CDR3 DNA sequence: TGCGCCAGCAGCTTTTCCTCCGGATATGAGCAGTACTTC.

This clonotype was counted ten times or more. As DNA, the CDR3 is TGCAGCGTTGTCAGCCTCCTGAGCACAGATACGCAGTATTTT. It codes for CSVVSLLSTDTQYF. J is TRBJ2-3 and V is TRBV29-1; unclear D gene. V was trimmed by 4 bases and J by 0 bases, leaving 11 bases between them. CDR1 is SQVTM and CDR2 is ANQGSEA in the germline V gene. This CDR3 region has 14 residues.

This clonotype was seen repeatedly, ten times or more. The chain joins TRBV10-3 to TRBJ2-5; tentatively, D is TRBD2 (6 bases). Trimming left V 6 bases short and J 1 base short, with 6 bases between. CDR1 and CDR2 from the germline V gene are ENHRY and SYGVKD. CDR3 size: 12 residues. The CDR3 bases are TGTGCCATCAGCGGGGGCCAAGAGACCCAGTACTTC. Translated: CAISGGQETQYF.

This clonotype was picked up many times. This CDR3 is CAWGYQETQYF. DNA of the CDR3: TGTGCCTGGGGGTACCAAGAGACCCAGTACTTC. The rearrangement uses TRBV11-2 and TRBJ2-5; D might be TRBD1 or TRBD2, each matching 5 bases. Germline CDR1 reads SGHAT; CDR2 reads FQNNGV. V was shortened by 11 bases and J by 0 bases, with 7 bases between the two germline ends. The CDR3 runs to 11 residues.

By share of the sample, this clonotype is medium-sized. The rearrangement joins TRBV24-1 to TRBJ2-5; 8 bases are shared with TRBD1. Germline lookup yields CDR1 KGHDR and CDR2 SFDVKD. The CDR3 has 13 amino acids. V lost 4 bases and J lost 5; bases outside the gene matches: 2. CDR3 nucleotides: TGTGCCACCAGTGAGAACAGGGGGGAGACCCAGTACTTC. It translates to CATSENRGETQYF.

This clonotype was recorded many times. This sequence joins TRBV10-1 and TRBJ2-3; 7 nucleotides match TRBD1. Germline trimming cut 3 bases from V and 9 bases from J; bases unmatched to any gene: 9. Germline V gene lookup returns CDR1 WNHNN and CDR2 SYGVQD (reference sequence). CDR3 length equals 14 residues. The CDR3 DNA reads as TGCGCCAGCAGTGACCGGGACAGCTCGCTGACGCAGTATTTT. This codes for CASSDRDSSLTQYF.

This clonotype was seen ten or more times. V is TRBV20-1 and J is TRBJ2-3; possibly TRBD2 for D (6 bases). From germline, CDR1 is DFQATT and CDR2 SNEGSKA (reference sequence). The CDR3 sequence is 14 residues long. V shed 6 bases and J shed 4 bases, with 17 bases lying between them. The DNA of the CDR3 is TGCAGTGCCCCCCTACCGGCGGGGCCAGATACGCAGTATTTT. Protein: CSAPLPAGPDTQYF.

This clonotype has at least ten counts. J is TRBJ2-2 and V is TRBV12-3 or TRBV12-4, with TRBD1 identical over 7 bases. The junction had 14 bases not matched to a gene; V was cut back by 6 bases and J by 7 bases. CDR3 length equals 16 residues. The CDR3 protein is CASSPREGAFGGELFF. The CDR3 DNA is TGTGCCAGCAGCCCCCGAGAGGGGGCCTTCGGCGGGGAGCTGTTTTTT.

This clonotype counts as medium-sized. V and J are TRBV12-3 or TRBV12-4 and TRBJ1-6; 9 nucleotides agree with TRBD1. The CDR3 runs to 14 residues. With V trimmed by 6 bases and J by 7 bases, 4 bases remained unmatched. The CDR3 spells CASRPGTGNSPLHF. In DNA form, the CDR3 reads TGTGCCAGCAGACCCGGGACAGGGAATTCACCCCTCCACTTT.

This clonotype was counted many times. CDR3 loop: CASSFGRKQYF. CDR3 DNA: TGTGCCAGCAGCTTCGGGCGTAAGCAGTACTTC. This chain connects TRBV7-2 to TRBJ2-7, with D uncertain. The germline V gene encodes CDR1 SGHTA and CDR2 FQGNSA. V lost 3 bases to trimming and J lost 8 bases, with 8 bases between them. The CDR3 is 11 residues long.

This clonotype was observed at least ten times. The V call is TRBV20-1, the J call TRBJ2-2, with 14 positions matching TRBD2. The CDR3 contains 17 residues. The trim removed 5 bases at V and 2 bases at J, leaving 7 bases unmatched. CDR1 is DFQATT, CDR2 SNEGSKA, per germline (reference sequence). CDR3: CSAEPGTSGGNTGELFF. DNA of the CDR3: TGCAGTGCTGAGCCTGGGACTAGCGGGGGAAACACCGGGGAGCTGTTTTTT.

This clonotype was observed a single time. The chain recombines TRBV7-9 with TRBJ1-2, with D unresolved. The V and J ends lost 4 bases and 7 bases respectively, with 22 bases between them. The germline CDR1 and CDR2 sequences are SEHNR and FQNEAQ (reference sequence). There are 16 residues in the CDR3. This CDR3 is CASSWAAAAAEGGYTF. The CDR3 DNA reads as TGTGCCAGCAGCTGGGCGGCGGCAGCGGCCGAGGGTGGCTACACCTTC.

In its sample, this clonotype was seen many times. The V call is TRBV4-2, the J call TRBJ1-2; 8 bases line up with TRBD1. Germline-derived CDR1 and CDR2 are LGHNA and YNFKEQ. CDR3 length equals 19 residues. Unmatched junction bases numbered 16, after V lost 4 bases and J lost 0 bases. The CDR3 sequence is CASSPRLDRGRVANYGYTF. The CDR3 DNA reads TGTGCCAGCAGCCCTAGACTCGACAGGGGCCGAGTTGCTAACTATGGCTACACCTTC.

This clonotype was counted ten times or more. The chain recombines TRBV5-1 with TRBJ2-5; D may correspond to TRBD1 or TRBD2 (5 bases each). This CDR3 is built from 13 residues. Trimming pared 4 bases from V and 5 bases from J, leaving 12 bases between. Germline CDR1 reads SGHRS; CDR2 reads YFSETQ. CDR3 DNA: TGCGCCAGCAGCCCGGACGAGGGGGAGACCCAGTACTTC. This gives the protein CASSPDEGETQYF.

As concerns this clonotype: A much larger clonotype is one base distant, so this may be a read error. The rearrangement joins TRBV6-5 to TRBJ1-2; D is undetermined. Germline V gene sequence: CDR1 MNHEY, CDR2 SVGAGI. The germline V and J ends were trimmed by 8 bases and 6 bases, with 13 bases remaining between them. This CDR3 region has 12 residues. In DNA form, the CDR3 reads TGTGCCAGCGGTCCTACGGGGAATGGCTACACCTTC. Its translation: CASGPTGNGYTF.

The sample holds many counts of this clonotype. The CDR3 DNA sequence: TGTGCCAGCAGCTTAGATATTAGAGATACGCAGTATTTT. Amino acids: CASSLDIRDTQYF. The rearrangement uses TRBV7-2 and TRBJ2-3; no definite D call. The CDR3 runs 13 residues. The V end lost 1 base, the J end lost 5 bases, and 7 bases lay between the germline ends. The germline CDR1 and CDR2 sequences are SGHTA and FQGNSA.

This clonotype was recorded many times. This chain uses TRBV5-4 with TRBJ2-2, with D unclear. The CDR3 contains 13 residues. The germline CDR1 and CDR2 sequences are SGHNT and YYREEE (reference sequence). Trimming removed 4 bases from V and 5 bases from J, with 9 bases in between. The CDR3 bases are TGTGCCAGCAGCCTAGAAAGGACCGGGGAGCTGTTTTTT. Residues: CASSLERTGELFF.

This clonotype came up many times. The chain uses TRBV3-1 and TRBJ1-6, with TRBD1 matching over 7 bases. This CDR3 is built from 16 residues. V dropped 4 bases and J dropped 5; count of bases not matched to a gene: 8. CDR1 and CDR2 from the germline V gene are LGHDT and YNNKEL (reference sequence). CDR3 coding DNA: TGTGCCAGCAGCCCAGGGGGGATTCGGAATAATTCACCCCTCCACTTT. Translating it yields CASSPGGIRNNSPLHF.